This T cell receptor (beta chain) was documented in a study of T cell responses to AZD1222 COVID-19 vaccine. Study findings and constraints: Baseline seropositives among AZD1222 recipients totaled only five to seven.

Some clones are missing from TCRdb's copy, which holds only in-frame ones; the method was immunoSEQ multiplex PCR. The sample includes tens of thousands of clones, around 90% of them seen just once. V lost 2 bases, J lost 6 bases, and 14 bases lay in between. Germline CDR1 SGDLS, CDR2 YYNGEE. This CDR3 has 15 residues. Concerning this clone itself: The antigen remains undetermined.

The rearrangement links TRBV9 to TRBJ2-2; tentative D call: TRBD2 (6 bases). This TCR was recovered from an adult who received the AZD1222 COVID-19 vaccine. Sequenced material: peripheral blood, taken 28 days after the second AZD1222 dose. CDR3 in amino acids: CASSVVLEGAGELFF. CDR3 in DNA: TGTGCCAGCAGCGTTGTGTTGGAGGGTGCCGGGGAGCTGTTTTTT.